This T cell receptor beta chain was observed in a study of T cells after posttransplantation cyclophosphamide. Profiling relied on immunoSEQ multiplex PCR, and the TCRdb table lists in-frame clones only, not all of them. The sample consists of 22,000 or so clones, roughly two thirds of them appearing once. This CDR3 region has 17 residues. The V segment lost 2 bases and the J segment 8 bases; nucleotides outside the gene matches: 15. The germline V gene encodes CDR1 MGHRA and CDR2 YSYEKL. The TCR sequence derives from a woman in her fifties or sixties in good health, CMV-negative, and a related stem cell transplant donor. The specimen was memory CD4+ T cells sorted from PBMCs. This chain uses TRBV4-1 with TRBJ1-2; TRBD1 matches 9 bases. DNA of the CDR3: TGCGCCAGCAGCCAAATAGGTGCTAAACAGGGGGCGGAAGGCTACACCTTC. This codes for CASSQIGAKQGAEGYTF.